Below, 10 T cell receptor beta chains from the same sample are listed, as sequenced in a study of blood T cell repertoires in COVID-19 (TCRdb year 2020). The method was the immunoSEQ multiplex PCR assay. The immuneACCESS repertoire file appears here via TCRdb, limited to in-frame rearrangements. These files lack a portion of the clones; in checked studies, under half of the deficit traces to unresolved V genes, and the cause of the others is not known. The sample table shows under 80,000 clones, and 65% to 85% are seen once. In total, the top ten clones hold roughly 5% of the sample. The sample comprised peripheral blood. The receptors derive from a woman aged 80 or over with active or convalescent COVID-19.

A few counts support this clone. For the CDR3, the DNA is TGTGCCAGCAGCCCAATTAGCGGGAAGCTTAATGTCCTGACTTTC. This codes for CASSPISGKLNVLTF. This sequence joins TRBV11-2 and TRBJ2-6, with TRBD2 identical over 8 bases. V shed 5 bases, J shed 13 bases, and the junction held 13 bases outside the gene matches. The CDR3 covers 15 residues. Germline CDR1 reads SGHAT; CDR2 reads FQNNGV.

This chain joins TRBV1 and TRBJ2-7; whether TRBD1, the table's D call, matches the DNA was not checked. TRBV1 is listed as a pseudogene. This CDR3 has 15 residues. CDR3 nucleotides: TGCACCAGCAGCCAAGATCTGGGGACAGCCTACGAGCAGTACTTC. Protein sequence: CTSSQDLGTAYEQYF.

In this sample, this clone turned up a few times. The rearrangement uses TRBV13 and TRBJ1-1, with a weak D call TRBD1 (6 bases). CDR1 is PRHDT and CDR2 is FYEKMQ in the germline V gene (reference sequence). There are 16 residues in the CDR3. Trimming removed 5 bases at V and 6 bases at J, with 22 bases between. The CDR3 region has the DNA TGTGCCAGCAGCCAGCCCTGGCCGGGGGCGGGAGCTGAAGCTTTCTTT. The encoded protein is CASSQPWPGAGAEAFF.

This chain joins TRBV11-2 and TRBJ1-5; D is unclear. Trimming took off 1 base at V and 1 base at J, with 8 bases between the two ends. CDR3 length: 15 residues. CDR1 and CDR2 (germline): SGHAT, FQNNGV. The CDR3 region is CASSLGPGSNQPQHF. In DNA form, the CDR3 reads TGTGCCAGCAGCTTAGGGCCGGGGAGCAATCAGCCCCAGCATTTT.

The chain is built from TRBV5-1 and TRBJ2-3; 10 bases agree with TRBD2. Germline V gene sequence: CDR1 SGHRS, CDR2 YFSETQ. The J segment lost 2 bases and the V segment lost 3 bases, leaving 6 bases of the junction unmatched. The CDR3 contains 16 residues. CDR3 amino acids: CASSYTSGVNTDTQYF. The CDR3, as DNA: TGCGCCAGCAGCTATACTAGCGGGGTGAACACAGATACGCAGTATTTT.

The rearrangement links TRBV4-1 to TRBJ1-5, with 7 bases identical to TRBD1. Germline V gene lookup returns CDR1 MGHRA and CDR2 YSYEKL. The CDR3 extends over 16 amino acids. V was pared by 1 base and J by 1 base, with 4 bases of the junction left unmatched. This CDR3 is CASSQAPTGSNQPQHF. In nucleotides, the CDR3 is TGCGCCAGCAGCCAAGCCCCGACAGGGAGCAATCAGCCCCAGCATTTT.

This sequence joins TRBV4-3 and TRBJ2-7; 8 nucleotides align to TRBD2. This CDR3 spans 16 amino acids. The J segment lost 2 bases and the V segment lost 1 base, leaving 7 bases of the junction unmatched. CDR1 and CDR2 (germline): LGHNA, YSLEER. This CDR3 is CASSQAPFGGAYEQYF. CDR3 DNA: TGCGCCAGCAGCCAAGCGCCGTTCGGGGGGGCCTACGAGCAGTACTTC.

This clone was recorded a few times. The chain carries TRBV19 and TRBJ2-2; 7 bases map to TRBD1. This CDR3 has 15 amino acids. Trimming removed 6 bases from V and 3 bases from J; junction bases left unmatched: 7. From germline, CDR1 is LNHDA and CDR2 SQIVND (reference sequence). CDR3 in DNA: TGTGCCAGTAGAACGACAGGGTCGTACACCGGGGAGCTGTTTTTT. It encodes CASRTTGSYTGELFF.

The chain is built from TRBV5-1 and TRBJ2-2; 11 bases align to TRBD2. The CDR3 contains 15 residues. Germline loops: CDR1 SGHRS, CDR2 YFSETQ. With V trimmed by 2 bases and J by 7 bases, 4 bases remained unmatched. For the CDR3, the DNA is TGCGCCAGCAGCTTAGAACTAGCGGGAGTCGGGGAGCTGTTTTTT. This encodes CASSLELAGVGELFF.

This clone is a singleton in its sample. V is TRBV5-5 and J is TRBJ2-4; D is possibly TRBD1 (5 bases). Trimming pared 0 bases from V and 0 bases from J, leaving 10 bases between. The length of the CDR3 is 16 residues. Germline loops: CDR1 SGHKS, CDR2 YYEKEE (reference sequence). CDR3 amino acids: CASSLEQAIAKNIQYF. DNA of the CDR3: TGTGCCAGCAGCTTGGAACAGGCTATAGCCAAAAACATTCAGTACTTC.